This entry features one T cell receptor (beta chain) sequence. The source of the sample is a study of beta chain features in type 1 diabetes. The whole isolated RNA underwent reverse transcription, so sequencing captured expressed TCRB transcripts. Some clones are missing from TCRdb's copy, which holds only in-frame ones; the method was immunoSEQ multiplex PCR. The sample has 300,000 to 400,000 clones; around 10% are singletons. J was trimmed by 6 bases and V by 4 bases; bases with no gene match: 7. This CDR3 contains 14 residues. Germline V gives CDR1 SGHAT, CDR2 FQNNGV. This sequence was found in a woman aged 30 to 39 in good health. Sequenced material: naive CD4+ T cells from blood. V is TRBV11-2 and J is TRBJ2-7, with 9 bases aligning to TRBD2. The CDR3 loop is CASSSTSGLREQYF. The DNA for the CDR3 is TGTGCCAGCAGCTCGACTAGCGGCCTTCGCGAGCAGTACTTC.